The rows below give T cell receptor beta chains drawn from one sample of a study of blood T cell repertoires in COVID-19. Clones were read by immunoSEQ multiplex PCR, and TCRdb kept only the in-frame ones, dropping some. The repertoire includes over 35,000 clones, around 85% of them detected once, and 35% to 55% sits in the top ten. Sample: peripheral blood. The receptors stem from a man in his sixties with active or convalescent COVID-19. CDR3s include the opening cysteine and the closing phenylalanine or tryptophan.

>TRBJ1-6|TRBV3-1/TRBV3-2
CASSPLEGNSPLHF
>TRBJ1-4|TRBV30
CAWSPQGSGEKLFF
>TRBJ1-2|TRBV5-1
CASSFDSPNYGYTF
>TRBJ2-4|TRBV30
CAWSVIPNIQYF
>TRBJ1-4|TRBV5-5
CASSALGRNNEKLFF
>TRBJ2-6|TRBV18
CASSPARLGLKNRSGANVLTF
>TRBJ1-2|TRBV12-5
CASTRSQDYGYTF
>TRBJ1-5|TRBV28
CASSAGTGIRGNQPQHF
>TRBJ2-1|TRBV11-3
CASQRREGHYNEQFF
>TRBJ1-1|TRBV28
CASSPNGGGNTEAFF
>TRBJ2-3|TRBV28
CASSWGPGQETDTQYF
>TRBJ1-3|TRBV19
CASERIGNTIYF
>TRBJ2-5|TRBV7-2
CASSSRSGETQYF
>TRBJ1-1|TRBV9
CASSPGGRTEAFF
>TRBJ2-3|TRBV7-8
CASRTTGTDTQYF
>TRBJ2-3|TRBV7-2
CASSSSSGGRPSTDTQYF
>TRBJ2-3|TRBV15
CATSRVGQGPDTQYF
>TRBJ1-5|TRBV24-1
CATSVRMSNQPQHF
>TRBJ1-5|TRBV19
CASSQDRGGLNQPQHF
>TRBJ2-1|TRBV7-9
CASRRSGTSGSGNEQFF
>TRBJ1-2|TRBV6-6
CASSYVGGAGGYTF
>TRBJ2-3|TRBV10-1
CATLLPADTQYF
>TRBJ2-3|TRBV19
CASKLVVSTDTQYF
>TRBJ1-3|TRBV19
CASSTESRLAGNTIYF
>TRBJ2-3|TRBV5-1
CASSSRTGVGDTQYF
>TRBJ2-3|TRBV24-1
CATSDRGVTQYF
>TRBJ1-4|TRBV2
CASSAGQGRRKLFF
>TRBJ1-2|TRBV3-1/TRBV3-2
CASSQGQGAKGYTF
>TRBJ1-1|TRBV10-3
CAIRNSGQGGTEAFF
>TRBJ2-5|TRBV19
CASSIRGLEGETQYF
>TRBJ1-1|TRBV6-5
CASSFQIGVTEAFF
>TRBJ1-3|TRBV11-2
CASSLEPAARNTIYF
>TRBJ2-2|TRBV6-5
CASSYYRGSGELFF
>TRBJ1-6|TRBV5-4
CASSSMRDRGNSPLHF
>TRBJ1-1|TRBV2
CASSVREDTEAFF
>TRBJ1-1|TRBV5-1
CASSFEGGRTEAFF
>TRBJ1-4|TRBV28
CASSPTGPLATNEKLFF
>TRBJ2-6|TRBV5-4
CASSPALLAGVPGANVLTF
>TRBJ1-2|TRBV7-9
CASSLGGDGYTF
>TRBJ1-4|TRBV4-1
CASSQEWALNEKLFF
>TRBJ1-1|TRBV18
CASSPQALNTEAFF
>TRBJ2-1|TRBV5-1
CASKAGTGTSGTAPNEQFF
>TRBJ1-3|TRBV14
CASSQVRAGFSGNTIYF
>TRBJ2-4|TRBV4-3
CASSQTGIWRKAKNIQYF
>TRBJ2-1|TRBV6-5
CASSFEGADEQFF
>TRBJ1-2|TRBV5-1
CASSQEGTATYGYTF
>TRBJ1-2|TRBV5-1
CASSSRGTGEHGYTF
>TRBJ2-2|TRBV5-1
CASSPDSGGPIGELFF
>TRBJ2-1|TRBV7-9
CASSPSGSSYNEQFF
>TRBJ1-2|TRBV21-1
CASSNISGGIEGYTF
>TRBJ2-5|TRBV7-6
CASSLASGGPPQETQYF
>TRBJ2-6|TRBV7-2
CASSLLPGANVLTF
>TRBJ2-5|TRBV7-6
CASSLAADRNQETQYF